Listed below are T cell receptor beta chains from one sample, sequenced in a study of CD8+CD57+ T cells in acquired aplastic anemia. TCRdb reprocessed the reads with MiXCR, giving one entry per CDR3 protein. Of about 170,000 distinct CDR3 sequences listed, under 75% were seen once; the top ten hold 35% to 50%. The sequenced material came from sorted CD4+, CD8+, or CD8+CD57+ T cells (not recorded which) from PBMCs. The receptors come from a human donor in good health. The CDR3 runs from the conserved cysteine through the conserved F or W. Fields, in order: D gene, V gene, J gene, clone size, CDR3 protein, CDR3 DNA. D genes are given only for firm matches. Where a row states a size, it is once, few, many or the class of an expanded clone; other rows omit it.

D gene: .
V gene: TRBV5-4
J gene: TRBJ2-1
clone size: .
CDR3 protein: CASKSPGTLYNEQFF
CDR3 DNA: TGTGCCAGCAAATCCCCGGGGACACTCTACAATGAGCAGTTCTTC

D gene: .
V gene: TRBV5-5
J gene: TRBJ2-7
clone size: few
CDR3 protein: CASRRTLGSSYEQYF
CDR3 DNA: TGTGCCAGCAGGCGCACCCTCGGCAGCTCCTACGAGCAGTACTTC

D gene: .
V gene: TRBV20-1
J gene: TRBJ2-1
clone size: .
CDR3 protein: CSARDQGFSYNEQFF
CDR3 DNA: TGCAGTGCTAGAGATCAGGGCTTCTCCTACAATGAGCAGTTCTTC

D gene: .
V gene: TRBV7-2
J gene: TRBJ2-1
clone size: .
CDR3 protein: CASSTTGSGPYNEQFF
CDR3 DNA: TGTGCCAGCAGCACGACGGGATCGGGGCCCTACAATGAGCAGTTCTTC

D gene: .
V gene: TRBV24-1
J gene: TRBJ2-2
clone size: few
CDR3 protein: CATRDIRGELFF
CDR3 DNA: TGTGCCACCAGGGATATAAGGGGGGAGCTGTTTTTT

D gene: .
V gene: TRBV25-1
J gene: TRBJ2-3
clone size: .
CDR3 protein: CASSDDFGTAFNPDTQYF
CDR3 DNA: TGTGCCAGCAGTGATGATTTCGGGACTGCGTTCAATCCAGATACGCAGTATTTT

D gene: .
V gene: TRBV2
J gene: TRBJ2-5
clone size: once
CDR3 protein: CASNSGGPFGTQYF
CDR3 DNA: TGTGCCAGCAACTCTGGAGGGCCTTTCGGGACCCAGTACTTC

D gene: TRBD2
V gene: TRBV10-3
J gene: TRBJ2-5
clone size: .
CDR3 protein: CATKGSGTQETQYF
CDR3 DNA: TGTGCCACCAAGGGTAGCGGGACTCAAGAGACCCAGTACTTC

D gene: .
V gene: TRBV24-1
J gene: TRBJ2-7
clone size: few
CDR3 protein: CATSDPGSEQYF
CDR3 DNA: TGTGCCACCAGTGACCCAGGGAGCGAGCAGTACTTC

D gene: .
V gene: TRBV2
J gene: TRBJ1-1
clone size: .
CDR3 protein: CASREQGTEAFF
CDR3 DNA: TGTGCCAGCAGGGAACAGGGAACTGAAGCTTTCTTT

D gene: .
V gene: TRBV7-6
J gene: TRBJ1-4
clone size: .
CDR3 protein: CASSLMEGNEKLFF
CDR3 DNA: TGTGCCAGCAGCCTCATGGAGGGGAATGAAAAACTGTTTTTT

D gene: TRBD1
V gene: TRBV7-9
J gene: TRBJ2-1
clone size: .
CDR3 protein: CASSAGGQGNNEQFF
CDR3 DNA: TGTGCCAGCAGCGCGGGTGGACAGGGAAACAATGAGCAGTTCTTC

D gene: .
V gene: TRBV5-1
J gene: TRBJ2-7
clone size: .
CDR3 protein: CASHQFGGYEQYF
CDR3 DNA: TGCGCCAGTCACCAATTCGGGGGCTACGAGCAGTACTTC

D gene: .
V gene: TRBV24-1
J gene: TRBJ1-5
clone size: .
CDR3 protein: CATSSGGSSSAVQPQHF
CDR3 DNA: TGTGCCACCAGTTCTGGGGGGTCCAGCTCTGCGGTTCAGCCCCAGCATTTT

D gene: .
V gene: TRBV29-1
J gene: TRBJ2-7
clone size: .
CDR3 protein: CSGRSGAGYEQYF
CDR3 DNA: TGCAGCGGCCGGTCGGGGGCCGGTTACGAGCAGTACTTC

D gene: TRBD1
V gene: TRBV19
J gene: TRBJ1-1
clone size: .
CDR3 protein: CASSFIGGNTEAFF
CDR3 DNA: TGTGCCAGCAGTTTCATAGGGGGCAACACTGAAGCTTTCTTT

D gene: TRBD2
V gene: TRBV7-7
J gene: TRBJ2-3
clone size: .
CDR3 protein: CASSLAGGSDTQYF
CDR3 DNA: TGTGCTAGCAGCCTAGCGGGAGGTTCAGATACGCAGTATTTT

D gene: .
V gene: TRBV29-1
J gene: TRBJ2-3
clone size: .
CDR3 protein: CSVERAGAGDTQYF
CDR3 DNA: TGCAGCGTTGAAAGGGCGGGGGCAGGGGATACGCAGTATTTT

D gene: TRBD2
V gene: TRBV2
J gene: TRBJ2-7
clone size: .
CDR3 protein: CAITGLDSYEQYF
CDR3 DNA: TGTGCCATAACGGGACTAGACTCCTACGAGCAGTACTTC

D gene: .
V gene: TRBV24-1
J gene: TRBJ2-1
clone size: .
CDR3 protein: CATSDSGYNEQFF
CDR3 DNA: TGTGCCACCAGTGATTCGGGCTACAATGAGCAGTTCTTC

D gene: .
V gene: TRBV24-1
J gene: TRBJ2-7
clone size: .
CDR3 protein: CATSDKAESSPYEQYF
CDR3 DNA: TGTGCCACCAGTGATAAGGCCGAATCGTCTCCCTACGAGCAGTACTTC

D gene: .
V gene: TRBV20-1
J gene: TRBJ1-1
clone size: many
CDR3 protein: CSARELNTEAFF
CDR3 DNA: TGCAGTGCCAGGGAATTGAACACTGAAGCTTTCTTT

D gene: .
V gene: TRBV20-1
J gene: TRBJ2-7
clone size: .
CDR3 protein: CSARATGTYEQYF
CDR3 DNA: TGCAGTGCTAGAGCTACAGGGACCTACGAGCAGTACTTC

D gene: .
V gene: TRBV19
J gene: TRBJ2-5
clone size: few
CDR3 protein: CATQGRETQYF
CDR3 DNA: TGTGCCACTCAGGGCAGAGAGACCCAGTACTTC

D gene: TRBD1
V gene: TRBV30
J gene: TRBJ2-7
clone size: many
CDR3 protein: CAWSRAGQGYEQYF
CDR3 DNA: TGTGCCTGGAGTAGGGCGGGACAGGGGTACGAGCAGTACTTC

D gene: TRBD2
V gene: TRBV20-1
J gene: TRBJ2-7
clone size: .
CDR3 protein: CSAVLAVSSYEQYF
CDR3 DNA: TGCAGTGCTGTACTAGCGGTAAGCTCCTACGAGCAGTACTTC

D gene: .
V gene: TRBV4-1
J gene: TRBJ1-6
clone size: .
CDR3 protein: CASSQDEANPYPLHF
CDR3 DNA: TGCGCCAGCAGCCAAGATGAGGCGAACCCTTATCCCCTCCACTTT

D gene: .
V gene: TRBV7-8
J gene: TRBJ2-1
clone size: .
CDR3 protein: CASSLDIESEQFF
CDR3 DNA: TGTGCCAGCAGCTTAGATATAGAGTCGGAGCAGTTCTTC

D gene: .
V gene: TRBV29-1
J gene: TRBJ1-1
clone size: .
CDR3 protein: CSVGAEGGADTEAFF
CDR3 DNA: TGCAGCGTTGGAGCAGAAGGCGGGGCGGACACTGAAGCTTTCTTT

D gene: .
V gene: TRBV27
J gene: TRBJ1-6
clone size: many
CDR3 protein: CASSASYNSPLHF
CDR3 DNA: TGTGCCAGCAGCGCGTCCTATAATTCACCCCTCCACTTT

D gene: .
V gene: TRBV6-5
J gene: TRBJ2-7
clone size: once
CDR3 protein: CASSRRDTKEQYF
CDR3 DNA: TGTGCCAGCAGCCGCCGGGACACCAAAGAGCAGTACTTC

D gene: .
V gene: TRBV10-3
J gene: TRBJ2-5
clone size: once
CDR3 protein: CAISEAGAAEETQYF
CDR3 DNA: TGTGCCATCAGTGAGGCAGGGGCGGCGGAGGAGACCCAGTACTTC

D gene: TRBD1
V gene: TRBV7-9
J gene: TRBJ1-6
clone size: .
CDR3 protein: CASSKDRGGASPLHF
CDR3 DNA: TGTGCCAGCAGCAAGGACAGGGGTGGGGCATCACCCCTCCACTTT

D gene: .
V gene: TRBV10-3
J gene: TRBJ2-7
clone size: .
CDR3 protein: CAIRQGPYVQYF
CDR3 DNA: TGTGCCATCAGGCAGGGCCCCTACGTGCAGTACTTC

D gene: .
V gene: TRBV10-3
J gene: TRBJ2-3
clone size: .
CDR3 protein: CAISEPATEGVADTQYF
CDR3 DNA: TGTGCCATCAGTGAGCCGGCGACGGAGGGGGTCGCAGATACGCAGTATTTT

D gene: .
V gene: TRBV7-9
J gene: TRBJ2-7
clone size: many
CDR3 protein: CASSLGAAGGEQYF
CDR3 DNA: TGTGCCAGCAGCTTGGGCGCCGCCGGGGGAGAGCAGTACTTC

D gene: .
V gene: TRBV7-9
J gene: TRBJ1-1
clone size: many
CDR3 protein: CASSLAPAGVPEAFF
CDR3 DNA: TGTGCCAGCAGCTTAGCCCCGGCAGGGGTCCCCGAAGCTTTCTTT

D gene: TRBD2
V gene: TRBV2
J gene: TRBJ2-7
clone size: .
CDR3 protein: CASSASSGNYEQYF
CDR3 DNA: TGTGCCAGCAGTGCCTCTAGCGGAAACTACGAGCAGTACTTC

D gene: .
V gene: TRBV6-1
J gene: TRBJ1-4
clone size: .
CDR3 protein: CASSAGPTNEKLFF
CDR3 DNA: TGTGCCAGCAGTGCGGGACCGACTAATGAAAAACTGTTTTTT

D gene: .
V gene: TRBV15
J gene: TRBJ2-5
clone size: .
CDR3 protein: CATSRDWRDGRETQYF
CDR3 DNA: TGTGCCACCAGCAGAGATTGGCGGGACGGTCGGGAGACCCAGTACTTC

D gene: .
V gene: TRBV2
J gene: TRBJ1-1
clone size: .
CDR3 protein: CASSETEMNTEAFF
CDR3 DNA: TGTGCCAGCAGTGAGACAGAAATGAACACTGAAGCCTTCTTT

D gene: .
V gene: TRBV15
J gene: TRBJ2-1
clone size: .
CDR3 protein: CATSRVRDNEQFF
CDR3 DNA: TGTGCCACCAGCAGAGTCAGAGACAATGAGCAGTTCTTC

D gene: .
V gene: TRBV10-3
J gene: TRBJ2-2
clone size: few
CDR3 protein: CASNRAGASTGELFF
CDR3 DNA: TGTGCCAGTAATAGGGCAGGAGCGAGCACCGGGGAGCTGTTTTTT